This is a list of T cell receptor beta chains from one sample in a study of T cell responses to AZD1222 COVID-19 vaccine. Using immunoSEQ multiplex PCR, the repertoire was profiled, and TCRdb retains in-frame clones only, with some absent. The sample gives tens of thousands of clones, 90% to 95% of which show up once; roughly 5% is in the top ten. Specimen: peripheral blood, collected on day 0 of MenACWY control vaccination. The receptors were sampled from an adult in good health. Both conserved end residues are part of each CDR3. A D gene is named only where the DNA matches it firmly. Rows give clone size only sometimes, using once, few, many, or a class for an expanded clone.

V gene,clone size,J gene,D gene,CDR3 protein
TRBV5-1,.,TRBJ2-4,.,CASSWESAISKNIQYF
TRBV7-2,few,TRBJ2-2,TRBD2,CASSPGGGGTTGELFF
TRBV28,.,TRBJ1-1,.,CASSLTGPQNTEAFF
TRBV6-2/TRBV6-3,.,TRBJ1-2,.,CASSSLAVYGYTF
TRBV28,.,TRBJ1-2,TRBD1,CASRPGQGGGYTF
TRBV13,.,TRBJ1-2,.,CASSLRQGLNYGYTF
TRBV18,.,TRBJ1-3,.,CASSLKPPSGGNTIYF
TRBV5-5,.,TRBJ2-7,.,CASSLSGGPLGEQYF
TRBV5-3,.,TRBJ2-7,.,CARSLAKAGLTYEQYF
TRBV29-1,.,TRBJ1-6,.,CSAGGTYNSPLHF
TRBV19,few,TRBJ1-2,.,CASSTTGTAIGVTF
TRBV6-1,few,TRBJ2-7,.,CASSELAGQPYEQYF
TRBV6-1,.,TRBJ1-5,TRBD1,CASSGLGTGGFQPQHF
TRBV5-1,.,TRBJ2-7,TRBD2,CASSLGPGAGGREQYF
TRBV6-2/TRBV6-3,.,TRBJ1-5,.,CASSYSSGTPINQPQHF
TRBV28,.,TRBJ1-2,.,CASRLQQGGGYTF
TRBV2,.,TRBJ1-2,.,CASSFGSGLGYTF
TRBV6-2/TRBV6-3,few,TRBJ1-2,.,CASSYSGGAGYGYTF
TRBV18,.,TRBJ2-5,TRBD1,CASSPDLQGRETQYF
TRBV19,once,TRBJ2-5,.,CASSRGVQETQYF
TRBV5-1,.,TRBJ2-5,TRBD1,CASSSIRGYLDRHQETQYF
TRBV20-1,.,TRBJ2-1,TRBD1,CSASRDRDNEQFF
TRBV28,.,TRBJ1-1,.,CASSNKPNTEAFF
TRBV19,.,TRBJ1-5,TRBD1,CASSSQGEHNQPQHF
TRBV5-1,.,TRBJ1-2,.,CASSLDSSTNYGYTF
TRBV27,.,TRBJ1-1,TRBD1,CASSVGPPGQGSEAFF
TRBV28,.,TRBJ1-5,.,CASSLFGQGNQPQHF
TRBV7-9,.,TRBJ2-5,.,CASSLGVEWETQYF
TRBV27,.,TRBJ1-2,.,CASSSPLFYGYTF
TRBV27,once,TRBJ2-7,.,CASSLGAFGPLVEQYF
TRBV12-3/TRBV12-4,.,TRBJ2-5,TRBD1,CASSSTGEETQYF
TRBV7-8,.,TRBJ2-7,.,CASSVGLYSASEQYF
TRBV5-1,once,TRBJ2-6,.,CASSLAAGTGANVLTF
TRBV19,.,TRBJ2-4,.,CASSWRIQSLAKNIQYF
TRBV5-4,once,TRBJ2-7,.,CASSLGRQPYEQYF
TRBV19,once,TRBJ2-2,.,CASDRRGGADTGELFF
TRBV19,.,TRBJ1-3,.,CASRSAGAAGNTIYF
TRBV18,.,TRBJ2-3,.,CASSPQGTGISDTQYF
TRBV7-6,.,TRBJ2-3,TRBD2,CASSLPAGGSTDTQYF
TRBV28,.,TRBJ2-5,.,CASSPGQETQYF
TRBV5-6,.,TRBJ2-7,.,CASSLAGSYEQYF
TRBV5-1,.,TRBJ2-7,.,CASSSRDRYEQYF
TRBV12-3/TRBV12-4,.,TRBJ1-5,TRBD1,CASSQGDNQPQHF
TRBV5-1,.,TRBJ2-7,TRBD1,CASSPATGSSYEQYF
TRBV6-1,few,TRBJ1-3,TRBD1,CASSDGTGGGNTIYF
TRBV7-2,.,TRBJ1-5,.,CASSLALQGRNQPQHF
TRBV9,few,TRBJ1-3,.,CASSVEGSSGFSGNTIYF
TRBV5-1,.,TRBJ2-2,.,CASSLSGINTGELFF
TRBV3-1/TRBV3-2,.,TRBJ1-1,TRBD1,CASSYTGVNTEAFF
TRBV5-1,.,TRBJ2-1,TRBD2,CASSFGSGSNEQFF
TRBV19,once,TRBJ1-1,TRBD1,CASSQRTGRLNTEAFF
TRBV19,.,TRBJ2-7,.,CASADGTHYEQYF
TRBV10-2,.,TRBJ2-2,TRBD1,CASEGTGGTGELFF
TRBV6-6,once,TRBJ2-6,TRBD1,CASSRTGAFSGANVLTF
TRBV6-1,.,TRBJ2-1,TRBD2,CASSEVLAGTNEQFF